This T cell receptor beta chain was documented in a study of patients and donors after allogeneic stem cell transplantation. TCRdb redid the calling of the RT-PCR reads with MiXCR, one entry per CDR3 protein. The data contain under 200,000 distinct CDR3 sequences, 30% of them singletons. There are a few counts of this clonotype. This CDR3 comprises 14 residues. The germline V gene has CDR1 KGHSH and CDR2 LQKENI. With 6 bases removed from V and 10 bases from J, the gap between germline ends came to 16 bases. Input material: blood, either unsorted or a sorted T cell fraction (not recorded which). The V gene is TRBV18, the J gene TRBJ1-6; D uncertain. The TCR comes from a human donor who was either an allogeneic HSCT recipient or a stem cell or donor lymphocyte infusion donor (not recorded which). It is not recorded whose cells these are; they may come from a transplant donor. CDR3 region: CASSEGFGRSPLHF. CDR3 bases: TGTGCCAGCTCGGAGGGCTTCGGTCGGTCACCCCTCCACTTT.